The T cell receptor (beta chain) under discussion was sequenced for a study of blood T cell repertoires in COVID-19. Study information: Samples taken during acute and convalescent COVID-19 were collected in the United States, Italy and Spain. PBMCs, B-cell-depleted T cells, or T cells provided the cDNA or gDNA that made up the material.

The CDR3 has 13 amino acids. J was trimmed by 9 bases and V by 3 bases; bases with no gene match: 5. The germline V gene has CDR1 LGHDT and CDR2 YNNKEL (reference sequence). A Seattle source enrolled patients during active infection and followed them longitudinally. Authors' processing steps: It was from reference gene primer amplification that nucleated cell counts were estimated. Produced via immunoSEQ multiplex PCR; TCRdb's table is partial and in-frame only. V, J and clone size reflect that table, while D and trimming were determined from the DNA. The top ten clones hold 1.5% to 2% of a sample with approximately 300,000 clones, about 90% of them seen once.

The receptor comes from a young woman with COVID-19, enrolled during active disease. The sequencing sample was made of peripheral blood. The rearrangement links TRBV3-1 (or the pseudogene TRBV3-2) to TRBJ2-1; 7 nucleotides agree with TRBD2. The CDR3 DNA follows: TGTGCCAGCAGCCACGGATCGGGGGGTGAGCAGTTCTTC. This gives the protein CASSHGSGGEQFF.